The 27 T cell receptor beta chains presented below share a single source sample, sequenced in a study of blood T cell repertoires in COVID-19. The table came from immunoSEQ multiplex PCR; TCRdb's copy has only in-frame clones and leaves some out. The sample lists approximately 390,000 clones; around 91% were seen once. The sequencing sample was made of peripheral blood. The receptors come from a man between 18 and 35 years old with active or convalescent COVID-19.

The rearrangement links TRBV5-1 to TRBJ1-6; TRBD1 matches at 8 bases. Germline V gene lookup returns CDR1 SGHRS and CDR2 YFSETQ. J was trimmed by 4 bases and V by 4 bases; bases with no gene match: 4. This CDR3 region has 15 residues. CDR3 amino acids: CASSPGQGYNSPLHF. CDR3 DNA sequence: TGCGCCAGCAGCCCCGGACAGGGTTATAATTCACCCCTCCACTTT.

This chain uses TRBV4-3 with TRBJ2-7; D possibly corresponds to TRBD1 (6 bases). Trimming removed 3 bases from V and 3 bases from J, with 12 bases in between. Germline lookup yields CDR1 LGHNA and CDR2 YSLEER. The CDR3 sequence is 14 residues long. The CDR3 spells CASSQHLQGYEQYF. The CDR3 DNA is TGCGCCAGCAGCCAGCACCTACAGGGCTACGAGCAGTACTTC.

The CDR3 DNA reads as TGTGCCAGCCTGAGACGACAGGTTCGTACTGAAGCTTTCTTT. Residues: CASLRRQVRTEAFF. V usage is TRBV12-1 and J usage is TRBJ1-1; the table gives TRBD1 as D, unverified against the DNA. TRBV12-1 is described as a pseudogene. This CDR3 comprises 14 residues.

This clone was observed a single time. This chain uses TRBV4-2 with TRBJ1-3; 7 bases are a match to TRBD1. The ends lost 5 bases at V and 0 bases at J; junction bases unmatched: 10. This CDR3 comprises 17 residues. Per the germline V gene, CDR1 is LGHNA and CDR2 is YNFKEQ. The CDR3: CASSARDSRFSGNTIYF. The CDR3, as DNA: TGTGCCAGCAGCGCCCGGGACAGCAGATTCTCTGGAAACACCATATATTTT.

The CDR3 DNA sequence: TGTGCCAGTAGAGAGGGGGCGCGACAGCCCCAGCATTTT. It is translated as CASREGARQPQHF. J is TRBJ1-5 and V is TRBV19, with 7 bases fitting TRBD1. Germline-derived CDR1 and CDR2 are LNHDA and SQIVND (reference sequence). This CDR3 spans 13 amino acids. The V gene end was trimmed by 6 bases and the J gene end by 7 bases; junction bases not matched to a gene: 6.

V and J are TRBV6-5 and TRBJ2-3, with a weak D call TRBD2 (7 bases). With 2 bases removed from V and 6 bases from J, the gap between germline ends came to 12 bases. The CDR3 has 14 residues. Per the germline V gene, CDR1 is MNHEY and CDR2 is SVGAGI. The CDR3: CASSYRGGLDTQYF. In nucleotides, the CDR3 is TGTGCCAGCAGTTACCGCGGGGGCTTGGATACGCAGTATTTT.

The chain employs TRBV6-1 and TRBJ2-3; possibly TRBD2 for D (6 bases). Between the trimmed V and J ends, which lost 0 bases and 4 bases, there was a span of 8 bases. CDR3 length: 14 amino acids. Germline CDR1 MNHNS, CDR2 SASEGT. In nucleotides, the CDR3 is TGTGCCAGCAGTGAAGCGCCGGGGGCAGATACGCAGTATTTT. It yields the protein CASSEAPGADTQYF.

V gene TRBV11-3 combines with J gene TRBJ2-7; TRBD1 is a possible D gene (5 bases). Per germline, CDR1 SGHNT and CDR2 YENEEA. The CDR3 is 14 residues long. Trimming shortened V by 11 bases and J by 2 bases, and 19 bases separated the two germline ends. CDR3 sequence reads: CAGHTDTSAYEQYF. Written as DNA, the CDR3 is TGTGCCGGACATACTGACACTTCCGCCTACGAGCAGTACTTC.

The CDR3 loop is CASSSDPGHSMWMNTEAFF. The CDR3 bases are TGTGCCAGCAGCTCGGACCCGGGACACTCTATGTGGATGAACACTGAAGCTTTCTTT. The rearrangement joins TRBV5-6 to TRBJ1-1; maybe TRBD1 (6 bases). CDR3 length: 19 residues. V was trimmed by 3 bases and J by 0 bases, leaving 24 bases between them. Germline V gives CDR1 SGHDT, CDR2 YYEEEE.

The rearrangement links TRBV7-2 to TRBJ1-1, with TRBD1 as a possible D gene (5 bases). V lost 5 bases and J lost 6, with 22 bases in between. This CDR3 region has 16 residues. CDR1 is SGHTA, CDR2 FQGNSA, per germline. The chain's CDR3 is CASSPPTAGLSPEAFF. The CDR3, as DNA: TGTGCCAGCAGCCCTCCTACGGCAGGGCTGTCTCCTGAAGCTTTCTTT.

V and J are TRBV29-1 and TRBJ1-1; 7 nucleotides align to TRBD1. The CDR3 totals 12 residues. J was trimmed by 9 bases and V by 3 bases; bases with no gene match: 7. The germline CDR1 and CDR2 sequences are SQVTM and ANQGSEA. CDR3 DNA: TGCAGCGTTGACGGACCGACAGGGAAAGCTTTCTTT. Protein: CSVDGPTGKAFF.

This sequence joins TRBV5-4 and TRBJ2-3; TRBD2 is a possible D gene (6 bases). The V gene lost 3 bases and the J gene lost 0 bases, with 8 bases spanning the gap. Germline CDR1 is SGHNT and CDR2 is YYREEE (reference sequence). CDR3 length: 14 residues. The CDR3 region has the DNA TGTGCCAGCAGCTATAGCGGTAGCACAGATACGCAGTATTTT. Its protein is CASSYSGSTDTQYF. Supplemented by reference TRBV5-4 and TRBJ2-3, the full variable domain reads ETGVTQSPTHLIKTRGQQVTLRCSSQSGHNTVSWYQQALGQGPQFIFQYYREEENGRGNFPPRFSGLQFPNYSSELNVNALELDDSALYLCASSYSGSTDTQYFGPGTRLTVL.

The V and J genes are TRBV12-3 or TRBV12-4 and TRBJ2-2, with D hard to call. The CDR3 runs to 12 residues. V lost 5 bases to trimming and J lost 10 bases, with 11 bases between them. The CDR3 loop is CASSKTPEELFF. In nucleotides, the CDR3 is TGTGCCAGCAGTAAGACACCGGAGGAGCTGTTTTTT.

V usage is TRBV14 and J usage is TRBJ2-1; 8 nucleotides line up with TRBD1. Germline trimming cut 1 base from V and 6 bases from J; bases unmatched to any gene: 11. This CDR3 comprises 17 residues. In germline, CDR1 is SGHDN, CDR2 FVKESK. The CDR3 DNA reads TGTGCCAGCAGCCAAGTTCAGGGGGCACAAGGGCTCAATGAGCAGTTCTTC. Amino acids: CASSQVQGAQGLNEQFF.

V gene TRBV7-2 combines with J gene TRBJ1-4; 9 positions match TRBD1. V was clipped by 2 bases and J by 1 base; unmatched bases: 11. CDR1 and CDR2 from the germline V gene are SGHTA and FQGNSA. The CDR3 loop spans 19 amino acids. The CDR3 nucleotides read TGTGCCAGCAGCTTAAATAACACAGGGGGCAACGAAACTAATGAAAAACTGTTTTTT. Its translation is CASSLNNTGGNETNEKLFF.

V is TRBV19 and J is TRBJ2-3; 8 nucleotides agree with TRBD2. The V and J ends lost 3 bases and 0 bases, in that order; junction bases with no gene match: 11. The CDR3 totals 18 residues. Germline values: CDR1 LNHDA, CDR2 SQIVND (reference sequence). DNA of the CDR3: TGTGCCAGTAGTATGGGGCTAGCGGGCGGACCGAGCACAGATACGCAGTATTTT. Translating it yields CASSMGLAGGPSTDTQYF.

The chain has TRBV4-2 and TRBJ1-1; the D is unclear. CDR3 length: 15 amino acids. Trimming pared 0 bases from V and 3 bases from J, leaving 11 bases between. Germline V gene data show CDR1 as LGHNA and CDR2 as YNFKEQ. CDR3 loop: CASSQDWQSYTEAFF. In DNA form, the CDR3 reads TGTGCCAGCAGCCAAGACTGGCAGTCCTACACTGAAGCTTTCTTT.

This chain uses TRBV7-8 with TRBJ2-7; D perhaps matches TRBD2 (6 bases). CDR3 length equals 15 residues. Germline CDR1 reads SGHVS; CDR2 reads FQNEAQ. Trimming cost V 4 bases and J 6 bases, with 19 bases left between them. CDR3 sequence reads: CASSSPRRGSGEQYF. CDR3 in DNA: TGTGCCAGCAGCTCCCCCCGGCGGGGTTCAGGCGAGCAGTACTTC. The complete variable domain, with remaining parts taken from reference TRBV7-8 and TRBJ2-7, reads GAGVSQSPRYKVAKRGQDVALRCDPISGHVSLFWYQQALGQGPEFLTYFQNEAQLDKSGLPSDRFFAERPEGSVSTLKIQRTQQEDSAVYLCASSSPRRGSGEQYFGPGTRLTVT.

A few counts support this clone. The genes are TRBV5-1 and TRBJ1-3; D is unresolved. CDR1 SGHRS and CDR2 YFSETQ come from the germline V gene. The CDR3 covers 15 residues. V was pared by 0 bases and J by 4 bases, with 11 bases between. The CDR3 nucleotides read TGCGCCAGCAGCTTGGACAGTCGCCTGGGAAACACCATATATTTT. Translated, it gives CASSLDSRLGNTIYF. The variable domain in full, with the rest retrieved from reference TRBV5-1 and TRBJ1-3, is KAGVTQTPRYLIKTRGQQVTLSCSPISGHRSVSWYQQTPGQGLQFLFEYFSETQRNKGNFPGRFSGRQFSNSRSEMNVSTLELGDSALYLCASSLDSRLGNTIYFGEGSWLTVV.

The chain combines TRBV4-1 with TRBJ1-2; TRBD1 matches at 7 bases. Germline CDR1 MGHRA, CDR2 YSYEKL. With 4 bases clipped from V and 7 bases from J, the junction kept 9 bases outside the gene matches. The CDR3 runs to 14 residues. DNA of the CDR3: TGCGCCAGCAGCCCCAAGACAGGGTTTGGTGGCTACACCTTC. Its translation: CASSPKTGFGGYTF.

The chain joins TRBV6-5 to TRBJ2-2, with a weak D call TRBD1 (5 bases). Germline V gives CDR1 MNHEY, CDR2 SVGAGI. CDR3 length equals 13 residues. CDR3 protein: CAIGRENTGELFF. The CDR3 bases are TGTGCGATCGGCAGGGAGAACACCGGGGAGCTGTTTTTT.

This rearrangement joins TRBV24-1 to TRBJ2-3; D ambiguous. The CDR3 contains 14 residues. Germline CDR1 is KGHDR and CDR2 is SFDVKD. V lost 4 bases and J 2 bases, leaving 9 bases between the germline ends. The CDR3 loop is CATSDPRFTDTQYF. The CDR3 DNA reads TGTGCCACCAGTGACCCCCGGTTCACAGATACGCAGTATTTT.

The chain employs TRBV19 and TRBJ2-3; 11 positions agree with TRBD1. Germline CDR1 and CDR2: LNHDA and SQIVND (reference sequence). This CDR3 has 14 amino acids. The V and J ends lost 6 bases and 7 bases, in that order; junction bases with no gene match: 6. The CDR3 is CASRGQGAIYTQYF. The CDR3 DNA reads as TGTGCCAGTAGAGGACAGGGGGCAATTTATACGCAGTATTTT.

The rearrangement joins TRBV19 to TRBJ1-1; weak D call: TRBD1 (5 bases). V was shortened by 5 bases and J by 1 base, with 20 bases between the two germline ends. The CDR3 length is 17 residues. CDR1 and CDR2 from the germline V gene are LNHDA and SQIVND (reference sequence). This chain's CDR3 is CASSPRHRRWANTEAFF. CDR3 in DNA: TGTGCCAGTAGTCCCCGTCACAGGCGGTGGGCGAACACTGAAGCTTTCTTT.

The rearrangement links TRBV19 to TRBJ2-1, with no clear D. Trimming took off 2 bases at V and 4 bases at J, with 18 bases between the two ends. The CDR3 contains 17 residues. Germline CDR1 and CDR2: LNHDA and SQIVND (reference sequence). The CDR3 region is CASSITPGSRPYNEQFF. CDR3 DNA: TGTGCCAGTAGTATAACCCCTGGTAGCAGACCATACAATGAGCAGTTCTTC.

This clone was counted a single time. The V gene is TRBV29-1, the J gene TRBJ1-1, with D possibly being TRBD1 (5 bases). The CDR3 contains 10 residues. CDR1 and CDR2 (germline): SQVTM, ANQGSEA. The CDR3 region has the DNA TGCAGGGACAAGAACACTGAAGCTTTCTTT. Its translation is CRDKNTEAFF.

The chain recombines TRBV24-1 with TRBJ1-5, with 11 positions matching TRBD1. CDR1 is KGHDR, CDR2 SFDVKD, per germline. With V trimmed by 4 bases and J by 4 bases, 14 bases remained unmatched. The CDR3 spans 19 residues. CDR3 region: CATSDKSGTGGVWNQPQHF. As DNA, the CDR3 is TGTGCCACCAGTGACAAATCCGGGACAGGGGGGGTGTGGAATCAGCCCCAGCATTTT.